This TCR beta chain was found in a study of T cell responses to AZD1222 COVID-19 vaccine. Study outcomes and limitations: Increases in Spike-specific TCR breadth and depth were seen after two AZD1222 doses. Repertoires were sampled only after the peak T cell response.

Generated by immunoSEQ multiplex PCR, the TCRdb table keeps only in-frame clones and is missing some. The sample contains approximately 120,000 clones, 88% of which appear only once. With 4 bases clipped from V and 7 bases from J, the junction kept 7 bases outside the gene matches. Germline assignment: CDR1 SNHLY and CDR2 FYNNEI. This CDR3 contains 15 residues. Points on this clone: Its specificity is unknown.

The chain is built from TRBV2 and TRBJ1-5; 10 bases are a match to TRBD1. This receptor was obtained from an adult in good health. The starting material was peripheral blood, obtained on day 0 of MenACWY control vaccination. CDR3 sequence (DNA): TGTGCCAGCAGTGCCGGGACAGGGGTTGGGCAGCCCCAGCATTTT. Translation: CASSAGTGVGQPQHF.